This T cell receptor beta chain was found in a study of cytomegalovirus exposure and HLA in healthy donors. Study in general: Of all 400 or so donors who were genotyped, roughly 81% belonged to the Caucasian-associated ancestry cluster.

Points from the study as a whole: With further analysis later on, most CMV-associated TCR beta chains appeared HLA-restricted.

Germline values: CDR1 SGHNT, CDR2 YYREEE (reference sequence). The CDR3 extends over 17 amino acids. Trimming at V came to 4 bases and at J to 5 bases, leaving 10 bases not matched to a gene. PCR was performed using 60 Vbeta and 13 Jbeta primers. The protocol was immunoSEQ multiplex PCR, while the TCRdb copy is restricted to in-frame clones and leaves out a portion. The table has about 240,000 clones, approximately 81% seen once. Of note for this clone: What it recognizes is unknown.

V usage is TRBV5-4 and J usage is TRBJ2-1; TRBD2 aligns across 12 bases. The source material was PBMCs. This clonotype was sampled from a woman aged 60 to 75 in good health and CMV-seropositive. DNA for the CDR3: TGTGCCAGCAGCCAACAAGGACTAGCGGGATACCACAATGAGCAGTTCTTC. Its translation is CASSQQGLAGYHNEQFF. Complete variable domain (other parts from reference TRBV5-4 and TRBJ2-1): ETGVTQSPTHLIKTRGQQVTLRCSSQSGHNTVSWYQQALGQGPQFIFQYYREEENGRGNFPPRFSGLQFPNYSSELNVNALELDDSALYLCASSQQGLAGYHNEQFFGPGTRLTVL.